What follows is one T cell receptor (beta chain) and its context. This clonotype was seen repeatedly, ten times or more. No cognate antigen has been identified for it. No per-base quality is available; no much larger clone lies one base away. This record belongs to a study of T-cell memory formation after mild COVID-19 (dated by TCRdb to the early 2020s). Looking at the study overall: TCR sequence clusters from the two donors were found to be largely donor specific. In two donors, T-cell clones that expanded and contracted after mild COVID-19 were followed by sequencing TCRalpha and TCRbeta repertoires longitudinally. The cohort comprised two young, previously healthy adult volunteers, one female and one male. Study-level results and caveats: The study covered only a couple of mild cases, and larger cohorts including severe cases with pre-infection samples were considered necessary. Whether the second-wave clones peaking on day 37 were SARS-CoV-2 specific was not confirmed. From day 15 to 85, contracting clones showed balanced CD4/CD8 phenotypes, whereas a second wave of clones that expanded from day 15 to 37 leaned towards CD4+. Contracting CD4+ clones turned up mainly in the CM and EM memory subsets, whereas EMRA was where CD8+ clones were enriched. Some responding clones were detected in pre-infection memory, suggesting pre-existing cross-reactive memory T cells joined the SARS-CoV-2 response.

PBMCs were isolated by Ficoll-Paque density gradient centrifugation. The instrument was an Illumina NovaSeq 6000. TCRalpha and TCRbeta cDNA libraries were constructed by 5'RACE with constant-segment primers, with sample barcodes and unique molecular identifiers being introduced. RNA was extracted from every sample with Trizol reagent. The libraries were amplified in two PCR steps, and the second step added a second sample barcode and Illumina TruSeq adapters. Sequencing of libraries was performed on an Illumina NovaSeq with 2 x 150 bp paired-end reads. Concerning the study's data processing: Reads were demultiplexed and collapsed into UMI-guided consensus sequences with migec v1.2.7. Using mixcr v2.1.11, the UMI consensuses were aligned to TRA and TRB V and J templates and assembled into clonotypes. A clonotype was counted as expanded or contracted only when both edgeR and NoisET called the clonotype significant, with the noise models trained on biological replicates. For edgeR calls, the thresholds were a false discovery rate-adjusted p below 0.01 and a log2 fold-change of 1. As an exploratory analysis of dynamics, PCA with hierarchical clustering was applied to max-normalized trajectories of the 1000 most abundant clonotypes. Separately sequenced CD4+ and CD8+ repertoires were used to assign a CD4 or CD8 phenotype to each responding clone. TCRdb cleaned the public reads at Q25 with fastp, built clones with MiXCR and kept in-frame beta chains. A single entry per CDR3 protein holds the most common genes and DNA from its merged rows. None of the V and J calls come from the authors' own analysis; TCRdb made them. The sample includes 450,000 to 650,000 distinct CDR3 sequences, with 15% to 20% observed a single time. More than 10% of the sample lies in the top ten.

For CDR1 and CDR2, the germline V gene lists SGHRS and YFSETQ. Deletion took 0 bases off V and 4 bases off J, with a span of 8 bases between the germline ends. The CDR3 covers 14 residues, taking in both the cysteine and the phenylalanine. The sequence is cut down to CDR3 DNA, 42 bases in frame from base 1. This TCR derives from an adult woman who had mild COVID-19 (a few samples of this study predate the infection). The sample titles of this study are shuffled in the database, so cell type and time point are left out; the donor was told from shared clones. The sequenced sample consisted of PBMCs or a T cell subset sorted from them (not recorded which). This chain is built from TRBV5-1 and TRBJ2-1; 6 matching bases give a weak D call of TRBD1. The CDR3: CASSLAQGYNEQFF. The DNA sequence is TGCGCCAGCAGCTTGGCCCAGGGGTACAATGAGCAGTTCTTC.